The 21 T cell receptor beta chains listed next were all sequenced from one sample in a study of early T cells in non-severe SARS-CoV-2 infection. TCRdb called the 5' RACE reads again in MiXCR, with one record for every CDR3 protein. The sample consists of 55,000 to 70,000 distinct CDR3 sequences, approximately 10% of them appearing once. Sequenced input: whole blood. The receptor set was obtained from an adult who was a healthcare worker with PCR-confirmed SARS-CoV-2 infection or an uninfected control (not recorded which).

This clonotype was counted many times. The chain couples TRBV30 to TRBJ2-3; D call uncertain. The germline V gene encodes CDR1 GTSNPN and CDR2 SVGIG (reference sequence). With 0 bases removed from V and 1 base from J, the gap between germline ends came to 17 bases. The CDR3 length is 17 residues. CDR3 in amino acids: CAWSVIRWVRGTDTQYF. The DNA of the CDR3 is TGTGCCTGGAGTGTTATTCGGTGGGTTAGGGGCACAGATACGCAGTATTTT.

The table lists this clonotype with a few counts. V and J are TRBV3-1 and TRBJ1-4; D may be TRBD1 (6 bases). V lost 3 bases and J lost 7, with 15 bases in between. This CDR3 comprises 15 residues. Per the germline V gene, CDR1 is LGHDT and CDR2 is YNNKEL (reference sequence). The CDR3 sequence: CASSQYRDKSEKLFF. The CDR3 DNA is TGTGCCAGCAGCCAGTACCGGGACAAGAGTGAAAAACTGTTTTTT.

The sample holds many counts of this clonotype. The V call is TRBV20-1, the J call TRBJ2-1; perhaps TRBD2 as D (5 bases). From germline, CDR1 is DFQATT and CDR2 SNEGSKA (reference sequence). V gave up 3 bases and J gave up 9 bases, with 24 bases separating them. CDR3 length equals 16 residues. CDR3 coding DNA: TGCAGTGCTAGCCTGAGTGCTAGCATGGGTGGAAGTGAGCAGTTCTTC. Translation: CSASLSASMGGSEQFF.

CDR3 amino acids: CATSRDRGNQPQHF. The CDR3 bases are TGTGCCACCAGCAGGGACAGGGGAAATCAGCCCCAGCATTTT. V usage is TRBV15 and J usage is TRBJ1-5; 9 positions agree with TRBD1. CDR3 length: 14 residues. Germline CDR1 reads LNHNV; CDR2 reads YYDKDF (reference sequence). V lost 3 bases, J lost 4 bases, and 1 base stayed unmatched.

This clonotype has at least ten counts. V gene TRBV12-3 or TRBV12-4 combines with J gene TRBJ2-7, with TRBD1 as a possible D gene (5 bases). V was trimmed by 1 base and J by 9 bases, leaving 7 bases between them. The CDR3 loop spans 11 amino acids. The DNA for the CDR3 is TGTGCCAGCAGTTTAGGGGGCGCGCAGTACTTC. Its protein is CASSLGGAQYF.

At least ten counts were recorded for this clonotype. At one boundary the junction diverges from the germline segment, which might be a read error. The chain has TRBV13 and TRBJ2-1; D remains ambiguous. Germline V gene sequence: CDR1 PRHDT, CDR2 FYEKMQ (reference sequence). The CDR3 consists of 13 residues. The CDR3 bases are TGTGCCAGCAGCTCTGACTCCAACAATGAGCAGTTCTTC. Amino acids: CASSSDSNNEQFF.

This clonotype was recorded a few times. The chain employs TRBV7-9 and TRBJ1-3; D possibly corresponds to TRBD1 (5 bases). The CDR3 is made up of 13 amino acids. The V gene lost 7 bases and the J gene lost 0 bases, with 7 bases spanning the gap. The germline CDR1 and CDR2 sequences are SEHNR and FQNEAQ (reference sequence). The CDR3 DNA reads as TGTGCCAGCACCGACAGCTCTGGAAACACCATATATTTT. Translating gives CASTDSSGNTIYF.

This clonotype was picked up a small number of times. CDR3 coding DNA: TGTGCCAGCAGTTACCGGCGGTATCCGATCTCTGGGGCCAACGTCCTGACTTTC. It encodes CASSYRRYPISGANVLTF. The chain employs TRBV6-5 and TRBJ2-6; no firm D call. Germline CDR1 and CDR2: MNHEY and SVGAGI. V was cut by 2 bases and J by 0 bases, with 14 bases left in between. This CDR3 contains 18 residues.

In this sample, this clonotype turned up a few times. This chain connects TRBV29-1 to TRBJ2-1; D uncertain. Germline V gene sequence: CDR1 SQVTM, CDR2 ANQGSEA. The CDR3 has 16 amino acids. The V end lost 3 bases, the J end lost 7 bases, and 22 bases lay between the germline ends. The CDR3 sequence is CSVEPVRRSNLNEQFF. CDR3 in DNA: TGCAGCGTTGAGCCAGTCAGGCGGTCTAATTTAAATGAGCAGTTCTTC.

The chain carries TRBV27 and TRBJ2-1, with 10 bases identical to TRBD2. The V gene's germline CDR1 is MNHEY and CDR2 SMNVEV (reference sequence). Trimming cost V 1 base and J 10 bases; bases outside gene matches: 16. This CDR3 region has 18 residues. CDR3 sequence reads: CASSLYSWASGRDSEQFF. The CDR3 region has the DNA TGTGCCAGCAGTTTATACAGTTGGGCTAGCGGGAGAGATAGCGAGCAGTTCTTC.

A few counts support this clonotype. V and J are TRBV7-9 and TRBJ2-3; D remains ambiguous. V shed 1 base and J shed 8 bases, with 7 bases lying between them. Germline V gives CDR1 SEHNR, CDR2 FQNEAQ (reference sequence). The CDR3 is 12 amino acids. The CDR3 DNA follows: TGTGCCAGCAGCTTAGAGAGGACTACGCAGTATTTT. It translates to CASSLERTTQYF.

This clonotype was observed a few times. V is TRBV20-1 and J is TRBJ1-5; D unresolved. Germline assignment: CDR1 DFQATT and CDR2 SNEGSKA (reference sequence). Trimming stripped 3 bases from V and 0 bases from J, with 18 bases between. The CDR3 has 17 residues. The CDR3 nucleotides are TGCAGTGCTAGCAAATTTGAGGGATCCTATAGCAATCAGCCCCAGCATTTT. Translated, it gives CSASKFEGSYSNQPQHF.

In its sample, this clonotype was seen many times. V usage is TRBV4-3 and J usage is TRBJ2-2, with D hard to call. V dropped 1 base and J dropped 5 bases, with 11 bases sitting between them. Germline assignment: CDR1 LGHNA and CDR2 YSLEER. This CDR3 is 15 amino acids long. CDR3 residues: CASSQVIFSTGELFF. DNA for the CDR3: TGCGCCAGCAGCCAAGTTATCTTCAGTACCGGGGAGCTGTTTTTT.

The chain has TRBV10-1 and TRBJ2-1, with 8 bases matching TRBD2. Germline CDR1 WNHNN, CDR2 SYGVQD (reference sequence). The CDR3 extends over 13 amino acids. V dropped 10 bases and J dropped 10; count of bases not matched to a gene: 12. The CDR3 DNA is TGCGCCACCGCGGGAGCGGGAGTCGGGGAGCAGTTCTTC. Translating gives CATAGAGVGEQFF.

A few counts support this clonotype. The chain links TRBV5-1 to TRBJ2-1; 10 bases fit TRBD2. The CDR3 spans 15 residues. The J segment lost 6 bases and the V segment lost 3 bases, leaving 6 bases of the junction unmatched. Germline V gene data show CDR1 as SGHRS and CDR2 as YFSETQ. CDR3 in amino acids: CASSSGTSAANEQFF. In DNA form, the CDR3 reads TGCGCCAGCAGCTCCGGGACTAGCGCAGCCAATGAGCAGTTCTTC.

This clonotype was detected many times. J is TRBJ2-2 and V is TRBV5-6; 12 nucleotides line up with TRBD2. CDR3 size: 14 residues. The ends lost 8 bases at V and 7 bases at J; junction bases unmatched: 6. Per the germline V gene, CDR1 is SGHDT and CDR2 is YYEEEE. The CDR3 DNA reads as TGTGCCAGTCTAGCGGGAGGGCCTGGCGGGGAGCTGTTTTTT. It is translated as CASLAGGPGGELFF.

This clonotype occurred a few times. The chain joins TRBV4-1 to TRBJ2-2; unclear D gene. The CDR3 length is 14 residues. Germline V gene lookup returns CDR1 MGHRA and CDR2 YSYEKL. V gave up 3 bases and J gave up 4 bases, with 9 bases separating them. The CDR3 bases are TGCGCCAGCAGCCAGGACCTTCTCACCGGGGAGCTGTTTTTT. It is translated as CASSQDLLTGELFF.

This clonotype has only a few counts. The CDR3 is CSAPLTAQETQYF. Here the CDR3 DNA reads TGCAGTGCTCCCCTGACCGCCCAAGAGACCCAGTACTTC. V and J are TRBV20-1 and TRBJ2-5; D is ambiguous. Per germline, CDR1 DFQATT and CDR2 SNEGSKA (reference sequence). The CDR3 has 13 residues. V was shortened by 5 bases and J by 1 base, with 11 bases between the two germline ends.

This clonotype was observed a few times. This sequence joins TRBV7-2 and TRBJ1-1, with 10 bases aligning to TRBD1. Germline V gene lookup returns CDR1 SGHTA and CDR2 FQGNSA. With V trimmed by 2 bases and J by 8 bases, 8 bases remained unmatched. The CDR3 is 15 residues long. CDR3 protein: CASSLIPGTGAEAFF. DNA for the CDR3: TGTGCCAGCAGCTTAATCCCCGGGACAGGGGCGGAAGCTTTCTTT. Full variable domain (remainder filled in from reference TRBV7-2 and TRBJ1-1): GAGVSQSPSNKVTEKGKDVELRCDPISGHTALYWYRQSLGQGLEFLIYFQGNSAPDKSGLPSDRFSAERTGGSVSTLTIQRTQQEDSAVYLCASSLIPGTGAEAFFGQGTRLTVV.

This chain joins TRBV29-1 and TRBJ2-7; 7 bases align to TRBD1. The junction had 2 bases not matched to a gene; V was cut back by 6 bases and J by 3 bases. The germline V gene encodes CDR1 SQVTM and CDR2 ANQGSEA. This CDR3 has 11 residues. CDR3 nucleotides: TGCAGCGTGGGACAGTACTACGAGCAGTACTTC. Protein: CSVGQYYEQYF.

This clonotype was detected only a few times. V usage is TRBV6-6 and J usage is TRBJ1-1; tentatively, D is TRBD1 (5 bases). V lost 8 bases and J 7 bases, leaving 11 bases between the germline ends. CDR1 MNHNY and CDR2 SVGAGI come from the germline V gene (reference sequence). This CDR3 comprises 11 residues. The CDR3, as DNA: TGTGCCAGCCTAGTAGGGGATGAAGCTTTCTTT. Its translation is CASLVGDEAFF.